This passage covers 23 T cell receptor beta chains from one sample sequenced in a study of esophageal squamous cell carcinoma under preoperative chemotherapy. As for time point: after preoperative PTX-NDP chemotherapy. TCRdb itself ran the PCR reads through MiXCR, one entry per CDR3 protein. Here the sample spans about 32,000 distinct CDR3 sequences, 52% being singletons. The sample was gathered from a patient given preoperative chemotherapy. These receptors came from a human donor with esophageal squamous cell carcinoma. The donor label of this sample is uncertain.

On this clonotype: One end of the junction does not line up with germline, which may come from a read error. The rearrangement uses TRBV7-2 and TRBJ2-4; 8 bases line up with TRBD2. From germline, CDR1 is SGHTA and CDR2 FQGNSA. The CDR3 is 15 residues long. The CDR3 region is CARSSGRGAKNTQYF. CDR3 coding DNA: TGTGCCCGCAGCTCGGGGCGGGGGGCCAAAAACACGCAGTACTTC.

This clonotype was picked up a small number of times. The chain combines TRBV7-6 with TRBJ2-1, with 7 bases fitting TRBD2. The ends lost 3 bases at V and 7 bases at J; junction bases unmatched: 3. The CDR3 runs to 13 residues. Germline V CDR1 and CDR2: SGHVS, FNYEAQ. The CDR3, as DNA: TGTGCCAGCAGCTTGGGACTATCTAATGAGCAGTTCTTC. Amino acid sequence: CASSLGLSNEQFF. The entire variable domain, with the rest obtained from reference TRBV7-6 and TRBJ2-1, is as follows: GAGVSQSPRYKVTKRGQDVALRCDPISGHVSLYWYRQALGQGPEFLTYFNYEAQQDKSGLPNDRFSAERPEGSISTLTIQRTEQRDSAMYRCASSLGLSNEQFFGPGTRLTVL.

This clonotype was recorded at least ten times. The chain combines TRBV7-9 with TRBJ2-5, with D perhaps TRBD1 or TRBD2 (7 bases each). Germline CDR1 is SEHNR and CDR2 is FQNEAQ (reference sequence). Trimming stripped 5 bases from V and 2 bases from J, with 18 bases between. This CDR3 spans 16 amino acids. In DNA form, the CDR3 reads TGTGCCAGCAGCCAGGGGGGAGGCGGGAGTCAAGAGACCCAGTACTTC. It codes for CASSQGGGGSQETQYF.

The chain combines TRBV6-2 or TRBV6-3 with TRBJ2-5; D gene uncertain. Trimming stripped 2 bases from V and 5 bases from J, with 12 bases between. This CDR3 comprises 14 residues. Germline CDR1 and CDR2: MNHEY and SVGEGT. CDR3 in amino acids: CASSYGVVRETQYF. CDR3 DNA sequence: TGTGCCAGCAGTTACGGTGTGGTCCGGGAGACCCAGTACTTC.

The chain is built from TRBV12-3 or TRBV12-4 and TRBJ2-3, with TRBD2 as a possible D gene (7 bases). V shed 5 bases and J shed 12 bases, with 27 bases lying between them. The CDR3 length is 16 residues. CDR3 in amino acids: CASSTTRGGATDIQYF. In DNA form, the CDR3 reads TGTGCCAGCAGTACTACGAGGGGGGGGGCCACAGATATTCAGTATTTT.

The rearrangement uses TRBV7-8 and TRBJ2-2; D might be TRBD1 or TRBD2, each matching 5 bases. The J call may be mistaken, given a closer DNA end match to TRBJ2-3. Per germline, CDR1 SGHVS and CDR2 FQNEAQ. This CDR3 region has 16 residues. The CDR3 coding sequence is TGTGCCAGCAGCCGCCTCGGGGCTGCAAACACAGAGGCGCAGTATTTT. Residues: CASSRLGAANTEAQYF.

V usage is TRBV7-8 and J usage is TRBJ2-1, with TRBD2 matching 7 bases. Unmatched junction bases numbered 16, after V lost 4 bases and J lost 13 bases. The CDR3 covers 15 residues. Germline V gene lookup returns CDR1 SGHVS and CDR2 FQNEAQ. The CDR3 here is CASSWGGNLQETQFF. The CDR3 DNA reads TGTGCCAGCAGCTGGGGGGGGAACCTTCAAGAGACCCAGTTCTTC. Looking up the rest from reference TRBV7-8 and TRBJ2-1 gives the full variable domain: GAGVSQSPRYKVAKRGQDVALRCDPISGHVSLFWYQQALGQGPEFLTYFQNEAQLDKSGLPSDRFFAERPEGSVSTLKIQRTQQEDSAVYLCASSWGGNLQETQFFGPGTRLTVL.

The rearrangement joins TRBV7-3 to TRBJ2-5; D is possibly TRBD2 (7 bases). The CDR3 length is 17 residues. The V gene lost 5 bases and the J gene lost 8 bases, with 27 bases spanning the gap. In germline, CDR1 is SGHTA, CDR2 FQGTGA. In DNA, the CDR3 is TGTGCCAGCAGCCTCGGACTGGGGGGCGGGGGTCGAGATACCCAGTACTTC. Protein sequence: CASSLGLGGGGRDTQYF.

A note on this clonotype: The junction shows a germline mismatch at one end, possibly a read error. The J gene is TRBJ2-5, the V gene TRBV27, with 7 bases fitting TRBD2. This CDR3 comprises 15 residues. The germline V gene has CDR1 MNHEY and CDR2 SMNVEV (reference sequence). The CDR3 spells CASSPISAGGNALSF. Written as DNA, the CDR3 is TGTGCCAGCAGTCCAATAAGCGCCGGGGGGAACGCCCTGTCCTTC.

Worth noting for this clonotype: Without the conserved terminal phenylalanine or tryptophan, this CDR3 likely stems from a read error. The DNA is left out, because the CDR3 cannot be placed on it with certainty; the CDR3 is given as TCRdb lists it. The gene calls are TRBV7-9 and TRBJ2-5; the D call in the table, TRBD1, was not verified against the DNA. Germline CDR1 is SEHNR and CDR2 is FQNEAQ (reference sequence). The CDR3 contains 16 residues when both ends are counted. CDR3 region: CASSSRPGTGQATQHL.

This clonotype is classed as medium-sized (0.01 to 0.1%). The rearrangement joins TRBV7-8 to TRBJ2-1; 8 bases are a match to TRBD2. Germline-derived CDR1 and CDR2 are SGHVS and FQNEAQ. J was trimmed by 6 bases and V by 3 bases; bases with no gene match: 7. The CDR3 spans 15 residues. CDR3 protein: CASSFKRGKSNEQFF. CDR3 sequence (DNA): TGTGCCAGCAGCTTTAAGCGGGGGAAATCCAATGAGCAGTTCTTC.

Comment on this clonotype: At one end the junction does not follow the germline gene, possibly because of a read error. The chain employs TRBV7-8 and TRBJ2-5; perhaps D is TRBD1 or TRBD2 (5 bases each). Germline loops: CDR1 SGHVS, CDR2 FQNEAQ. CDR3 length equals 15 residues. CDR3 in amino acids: CASRPLAGGKESQFF. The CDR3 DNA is TGTGCCAGCAGGCCCCTCGCTGGGGGAAAAGAGTCCCAGTTTTTC.

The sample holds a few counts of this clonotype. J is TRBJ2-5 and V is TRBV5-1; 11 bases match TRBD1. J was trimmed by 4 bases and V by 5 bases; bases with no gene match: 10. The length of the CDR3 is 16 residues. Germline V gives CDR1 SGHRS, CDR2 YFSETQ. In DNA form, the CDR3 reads TGCGCCAGCAGTTTATTCGGACAGGGGGCAGGAGAGACCCAGTACTTC. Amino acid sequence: CASSLFGQGAGETQYF.

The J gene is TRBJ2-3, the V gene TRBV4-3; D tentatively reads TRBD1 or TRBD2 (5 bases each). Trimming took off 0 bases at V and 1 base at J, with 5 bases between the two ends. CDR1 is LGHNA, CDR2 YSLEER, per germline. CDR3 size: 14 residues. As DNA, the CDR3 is TGCGCCAGCAGCCAAGAGGGGGGCACAGATACGCAGTATTTT. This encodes CASSQEGGTDTQYF.

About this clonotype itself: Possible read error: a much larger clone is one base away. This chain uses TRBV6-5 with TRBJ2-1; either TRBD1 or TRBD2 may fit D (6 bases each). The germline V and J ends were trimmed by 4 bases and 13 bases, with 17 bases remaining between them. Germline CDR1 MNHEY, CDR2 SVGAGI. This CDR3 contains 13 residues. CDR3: CASSFDRRGIQFF. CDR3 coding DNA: TGTGCCAGCAGTTTCGACAGGCGGGGCATTCAGTTCTTC.

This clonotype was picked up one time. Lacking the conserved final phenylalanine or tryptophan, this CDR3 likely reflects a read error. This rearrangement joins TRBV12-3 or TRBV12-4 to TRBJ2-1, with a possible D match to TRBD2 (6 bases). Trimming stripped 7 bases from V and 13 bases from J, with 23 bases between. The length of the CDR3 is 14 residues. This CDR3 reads CASKRISALATQFS. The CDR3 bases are TGTGCCAGCAAGAGGATTTCGGCGCTAGCGACCCAGTTCTCG.

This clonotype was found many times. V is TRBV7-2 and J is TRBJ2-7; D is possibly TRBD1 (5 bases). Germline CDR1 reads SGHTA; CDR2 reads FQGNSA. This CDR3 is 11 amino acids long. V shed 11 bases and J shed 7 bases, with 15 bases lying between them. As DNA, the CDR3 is TGTGCCGAACAGGTCTACAATGAGCAGTACTTC. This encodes CAEQVYNEQYF. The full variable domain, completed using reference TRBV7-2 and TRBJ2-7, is GAGVSQSPSNKVTEKGKDVELRCDPISGHTALYWYRQSLGQGLEFLIYFQGNSAPDKSGLPSDRFSAERTGGSVSTLTIQRTQQEDSAVYLCAEQVYNEQYFGPGTRLTVT.

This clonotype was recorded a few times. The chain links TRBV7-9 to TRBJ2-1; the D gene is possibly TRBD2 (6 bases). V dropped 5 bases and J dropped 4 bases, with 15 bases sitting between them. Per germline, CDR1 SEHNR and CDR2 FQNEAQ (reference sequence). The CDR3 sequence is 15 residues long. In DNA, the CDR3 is TGTGCCAGCAGCCACCGGGACTCGACTTACAATGAGCAGTTCTTC. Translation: CASSHRDSTYNEQFF.

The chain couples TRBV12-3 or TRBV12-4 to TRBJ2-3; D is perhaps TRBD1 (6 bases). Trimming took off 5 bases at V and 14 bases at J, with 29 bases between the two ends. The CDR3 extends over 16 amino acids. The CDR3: CASSLLGALGTGALYF. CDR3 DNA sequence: TGTGCCAGCAGTCTACTGGGGGCTCTGGGCACAGGTGCGCTGTATTTT.

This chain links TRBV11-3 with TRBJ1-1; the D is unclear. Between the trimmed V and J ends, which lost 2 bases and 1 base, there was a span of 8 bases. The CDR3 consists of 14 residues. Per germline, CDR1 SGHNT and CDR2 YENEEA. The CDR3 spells CASSLKGSNTEAFF. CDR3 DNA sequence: TGTGCCAGCAGCTTAAAAGGTTCGAACACTGAAGCTTTCTTT.

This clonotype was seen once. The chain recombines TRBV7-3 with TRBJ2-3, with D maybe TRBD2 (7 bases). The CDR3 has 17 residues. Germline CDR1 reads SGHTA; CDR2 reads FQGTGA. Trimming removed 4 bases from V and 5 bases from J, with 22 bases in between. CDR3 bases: TGTGCCAGCAGCTCAATAGGGGGGGGAGGGCCTAAAGATACGCAGTATTTT. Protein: CASSSIGGGGPKDTQYF.

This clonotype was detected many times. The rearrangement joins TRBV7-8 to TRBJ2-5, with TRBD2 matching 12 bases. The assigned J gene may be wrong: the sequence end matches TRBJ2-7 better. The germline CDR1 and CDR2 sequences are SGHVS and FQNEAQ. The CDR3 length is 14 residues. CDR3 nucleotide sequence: TGTGCCAGCAGCTCGCTAGCGGGAGGGGACGAGCAGTACTTC. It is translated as CASSSLAGGDEQYF.

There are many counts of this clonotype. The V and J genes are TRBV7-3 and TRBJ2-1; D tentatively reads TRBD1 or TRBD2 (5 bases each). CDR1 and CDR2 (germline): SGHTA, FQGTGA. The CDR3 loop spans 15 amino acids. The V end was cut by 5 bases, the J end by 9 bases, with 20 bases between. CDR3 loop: CASSPSPGRSSEQFF. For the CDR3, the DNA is TGTGCCAGCAGCCCGTCTCCGGGACGGTCCTCTGAGCAGTTCTTC.